Below, 22 T cell receptor beta chains from the same sample are listed, as sequenced in a study of cytomegalovirus exposure and HLA in healthy donors. PCR was performed using 60 Vbeta and 13 Jbeta primers. Sequenced by immunoSEQ multiplex PCR; TCRdb stores in-frame clones only, minus some. Of a few hundred thousand clones listed, more than 60% are singletons. The sequenced sample consisted of PBMCs. The receptors derive from a woman aged 25 to 39 in good health and CMV-seronegative.

The J gene is TRBJ1-2, the V gene TRBV12-5, with a tentative D call TRBD1 (5 bases). V dropped 6 bases and J dropped 1 base, with 18 bases sitting between them. CDR3 length: 16 residues. Germline lookup yields CDR1 LGHNT and CDR2 FRNRAP. The CDR3 nucleotides are TGTGCTAGTGGGGTCGGCGGGGCCGGGGATAACTATGGCTACACCTTC. Translation gives CASGVGGAGDNYGYTF.

The rearrangement links TRBV11-3 to TRBJ1-1; possibly TRBD1 for D (6 bases). Germline V gene lookup returns CDR1 SGHNT and CDR2 YENEEA. Trimming left V 5 bases short and J 7 bases short, with 17 bases between. CDR3 length: 14 residues. The CDR3 bases are TGTGCCAGCAGCAGAAACCGGGACAAGAGTGAAGCTTTCTTT. Translation: CASSRNRDKSEAFF. The whole variable domain, remainder taken from reference TRBV11-3 and TRBJ1-1, is EAGVVQSPRYKIIEKKQPVAFWCNPISGHNTLYWYLQNLGQGPELLIRYENEEAVDDSQLPKDRFSAERLKGVDSTLKIQPAELGDSAVYLCASSRNRDKSEAFFGQGTRLTVV.

This clone was recorded a few times. V and J are TRBV7-2 and TRBJ2-5; D is possibly TRBD2 (5 bases). Germline V gives CDR1 SGHTA, CDR2 FQGNSA. V shed 1 base and J shed 1 base, with 13 bases lying between them. The CDR3 is 16 amino acids. CDR3 DNA: TGTGCCAGCAGCTTAGGATCATCAGCGGCCCAAGAGACCCAGTACTTC. Protein sequence: CASSLGSSAAQETQYF.

The chain links TRBV29-1 to TRBJ1-4; 7 bases fit TRBD1. Germline V gene sequence: CDR1 SQVTM, CDR2 ANQGSEA. The CDR3 runs to 16 residues. Germline trimming cut 6 bases from V and 0 bases from J; bases unmatched to any gene: 10. The CDR3 region is CSVAYTGASTNEKLFF. In nucleotides, the CDR3 is TGCAGCGTCGCATATACAGGGGCCTCAACTAATGAAAAACTGTTTTTT.

This clone was counted a single time. Its ends do not fully match the called genes, so a read error is possible. The chain links TRBV7-9 to TRBJ2-1; a possible D gene is TRBD2 (7 bases). Germline CDR1 is SEHNR and CDR2 is FQNEAQ (reference sequence). The CDR3 contains 16 residues. The DNA for the CDR3 is TGTTCCAGCAGCACCCCTGGGGGGGCCCGGCCTAATGAGCAGTTCTTC. Its protein product is CSSSTPGGARPNEQFF. The entire variable domain, with the rest obtained from reference TRBV7-9 and TRBJ2-1, is as follows: DTGVSQNPRHKITKRGQNVTFRCDPISEHNRLYWYRQTLGQGPEFLTYFQNEAQLEKSRLLSDRFSAERPKGSFSTLEIQRTEQGDSAMYLCSSSTPGGARPNEQFFGPGTRLTVL.

The rearrangement links TRBV4-1 to TRBJ1-1; a possible D gene is TRBD1 (5 bases). The CDR3 loop spans 14 amino acids. Trimming stripped 4 bases from V and 1 base from J, with 10 bases between. Germline assignment: CDR1 MGHRA and CDR2 YSYEKL. The CDR3 sequence: CASSPGLSNTEAFF. CDR3 bases: TGCGCCAGCAGCCCGGGACTATCGAACACTGAAGCTTTCTTT.

This clone appeared a few times. The J gene is TRBJ2-7, the V gene TRBV5-6; 8 nucleotides match TRBD1. The CDR3 loop spans 14 amino acids. After removal of 3 bases from V and 6 bases from J, the junction contained 8 bases not matched to a gene. CDR1 SGHDT and CDR2 YYEEEE come from the germline V gene. CDR3 amino acids: CASSWGQVGREQYF. CDR3 bases: TGTGCCAGCAGCTGGGGACAGGTCGGCCGCGAGCAGTACTTC.

The gene calls are TRBV6-7 and TRBJ1-1; tentative D call: TRBD1 (6 bases). TRBV6-7 is an ORF; its function is uncertain. Trimming stripped 7 bases from V and 1 base from J, with 13 bases between. CDR3 length: 14 residues. This chain's CDR3 is CASNLQGENTEAFF. The CDR3 bases are TGTGCCAGCAACCTACAGGGAGAGAACACTGAAGCTTTCTTT.

The chain links TRBV7-2 to TRBJ1-1; maybe TRBD1 (6 bases). CDR1 SGHTA and CDR2 FQGNSA come from the germline V gene. The CDR3 contains 17 residues. With 5 bases removed from V and 0 bases from J, the gap between germline ends came to 19 bases. CDR3 in amino acids: CASSRRLQGDMNTEAFF. DNA of the CDR3: TGTGCCAGCAGCCGGAGACTACAGGGAGATATGAACACTGAAGCTTTCTTT. Drawing the rest from reference TRBV7-2 and TRBJ1-1, the complete variable domain is GAGVSQSPSNKVTEKGKDVELRCDPISGHTALYWYRQSLGQGLEFLIYFQGNSAPDKSGLPSDRFSAERTGGSVSTLTIQRTQQEDSAVYLCASSRRLQGDMNTEAFFGQGTRLTVV.

The rearrangement links TRBV19 to TRBJ2-1; 8 bases are shared with TRBD2. This CDR3 spans 16 amino acids. Trimming took 3 bases from V and 8 from J; bases not matched to a gene: 12. Per germline, CDR1 LNHDA and CDR2 SQIVND (reference sequence). Here the CDR3 reads CASSMAGLAPGDEQFF. DNA for the CDR3: TGTGCCAGTAGTATGGCCGGACTAGCTCCAGGAGATGAGCAGTTCTTC.

Comment on this clone: At one end the junction does not follow the germline gene, possibly because of a read error. This chain uses TRBV7-9 with TRBJ2-1, with 8 bases identical to TRBD2. The germline gives CDR1 SEHNR, CDR2 FQNEAQ (reference sequence). This CDR3 region has 12 residues. CDR3 nucleotides: TGTTCCAGCAGCTTCGGGGGGGATGAGCAGTTCTTC. It is translated as CSSSFGGDEQFF.

The V call is TRBV27, the J call TRBJ1-2; 9 bases fit TRBD1. CDR1 and CDR2 from the germline V gene are MNHEY and SMNVEV (reference sequence). This CDR3 is 15 amino acids long. With 3 bases clipped from V and 5 bases from J, the junction kept 7 bases outside the gene matches. This CDR3 reads CASSLNWDRDYGYTF. In DNA form, the CDR3 reads TGTGCCAGCAGTTTGAATTGGGACAGGGATTATGGCTACACCTTC.

This chain uses TRBV27 with TRBJ2-1, with TRBD1 identical over 9 bases. The CDR3 consists of 15 residues. CDR1 MNHEY and CDR2 SMNVEV come from the germline V gene (reference sequence). V was clipped by 4 bases and J by 3 bases; unmatched bases: 4. The CDR3 DNA is TGTGCCAGCAGTTCAGGGGGACAGGGCTACAATGAGCAGTTCTTC. This codes for CASSSGGQGYNEQFF.

The rearrangement uses TRBV7-2 and TRBJ2-2, with D possibly being TRBD2 (6 bases). The CDR3 length is 14 residues. V lost 7 bases and J lost 7, with 16 bases in between. Germline V gene data show CDR1 as SGHTA and CDR2 as FQGNSA. The CDR3 reads CASTPGVVRGELFF. Here the CDR3 DNA reads TGTGCCAGCACCCCGGGGGTCGTGCGCGGGGAGCTGTTTTTT.

The gene calls are TRBV10-1 and TRBJ2-7; 9 positions match TRBD1. The CDR3 extends over 14 amino acids. Germline-derived CDR1 and CDR2 are WNHNN and SYGVQD (reference sequence). V was pared by 0 bases and J by 6 bases, with 3 bases of the junction left unmatched. The CDR3 here is CASSESQGASEQYF. The CDR3 DNA follows: TGCGCCAGCAGTGAGTCACAGGGGGCCTCCGAGCAGTACTTC.

The chain is built from TRBV11-3 and TRBJ2-1; 7 positions agree with TRBD2. The V gene's germline CDR1 is SGHNT and CDR2 YENEEA. This CDR3 has 13 residues. Trimming removed 5 bases from V and 7 bases from J; junction bases left unmatched: 5. The CDR3, as DNA: TGTGCCAGCAGCGTGGGACTACGAAATGAGCAGTTCTTC. Translation gives CASSVGLRNEQFF. The whole variable domain, remainder taken from reference TRBV11-3 and TRBJ2-1, is EAGVVQSPRYKIIEKKQPVAFWCNPISGHNTLYWYLQNLGQGPELLIRYENEEAVDDSQLPKDRFSAERLKGVDSTLKIQPAELGDSAVYLCASSVGLRNEQFFGPGTRLTVL.

The CDR3 here is CASSSPQVTYGRGYEQYF. The CDR3, as DNA: TGTGCCAGCAGCTCCCCCCAAGTGACTTACGGGAGAGGGTACGAGCAGTACTTC. The gene calls are TRBV7-9 and TRBJ2-7; possible D gene TRBD2, 6 bases. V was clipped by 4 bases and J by 4 bases, with 26 bases between them. The CDR3 runs to 18 residues. The germline CDR1 and CDR2 sequences are SEHNR and FQNEAQ (reference sequence).

The CDR3 loop reads CASSSTSGSPDTQYF. CDR3 nucleotides: TGTGCCAGCAGCTCAACCAGCGGGAGCCCAGATACGCAGTATTTT. This chain joins TRBV11-3 and TRBJ2-3, with TRBD2 matching over 8 bases. Losses at the gene ends were 4 bases for V and 4 bases for J; bases not matched to a gene: 7. This CDR3 spans 15 amino acids. Germline V CDR1 and CDR2: SGHNT, YENEEA.

The rearrangement uses TRBV9 and TRBJ1-1; D gene ambiguous. The CDR3 has 14 residues. The germline CDR1 and CDR2 sequences are SGDLS and YYNGEE. Trimming removed 3 bases from V and 2 bases from J, with 11 bases in between. The CDR3 region has the DNA TGTGCCAGCAGCGACGACATCTTCAACACTGAAGCTTTCTTT. Its protein product is CASSDDIFNTEAFF.

In its sample, this clone was seen once. This chain links TRBV5-1 with TRBJ2-7; no clear D gene. CDR1 and CDR2 from the germline V gene are SGHRS and YFSETQ. V gave up 4 bases and J gave up 0 bases, with 17 bases separating them. The CDR3 loop spans 16 amino acids. CDR3 sequence: CASSPRRGSGSYEQYF. The CDR3 bases are TGCGCCAGCAGCCCAAGACGAGGTAGTGGCTCCTACGAGCAGTACTTC.

This clone was found a few times. This rearrangement joins TRBV15 to TRBJ2-1; 7 bases line up with TRBD2. Germline V gene sequence: CDR1 LNHNV, CDR2 YYDKDF (reference sequence). V lost 6 bases, J lost 4 bases, and 6 bases stayed unmatched. The CDR3 has 14 residues. CDR3 in amino acids: CATRGGEGYNEQFF. CDR3 DNA: TGTGCCACCAGGGGTGGGGAGGGATACAATGAGCAGTTCTTC.

This chain joins TRBV5-1 and TRBJ1-4; D gene unclear. The length of the CDR3 is 15 residues. Looked up from germline, CDR1 is SGHRS and CDR2 is YFSETQ. The V gene lost 0 bases and the J gene lost 7 bases, with 13 bases spanning the gap. This CDR3 reads CASSLGAAGGEKLFF. The CDR3 nucleotides are TGCGCCAGCAGCTTGGGCGCGGCGGGAGGTGAAAAACTGTTTTTT.